The 13 T cell receptor beta chains in this list originate from one sample, sequenced in a study of metastatic and nonmetastatic thyroid tumors. TCRdb re-called the PCR reads through MiXCR. The table includes tens of thousands of clones, around a sixth detected once. No treatment of any kind had been given to any patient before thyroid surgery. The sequencing sample was made of tumor tissue. All receptors come from a female donor with papillary thyroid cancer or a benign thyroid nodule (not recorded which). Some clones in this sample may be carry-over from other donors' samples.

This clone was observed many times. This chain connects TRBV7-9 to TRBJ2-7, with TRBD1 as a possible D gene (5 bases). Per the germline V gene, CDR1 is SEHNR and CDR2 is FQNEAQ (reference sequence). V lost 0 bases and J 2 bases, leaving 5 bases between the germline ends. The CDR3 extends over 13 amino acids. The CDR3 here is CASSLAGAYEQYF. CDR3 bases: TGTGCCAGCAGCTTAGCAGGGGCCTACGAGCAGTACTTC.

The table lists this clone with many counts. This chain joins TRBV28 and TRBJ2-7, with D unresolved. V dropped 3 bases and J dropped 2 bases, with 8 bases sitting between them. From germline, CDR1 is MDHEN and CDR2 SYDVKM. The CDR3 has 13 amino acids. The chain's CDR3 is CASSFFGPYEQYF. CDR3 nucleotides: TGTGCCAGCAGTTTTTTTGGACCCTACGAGCAGTACTTC.

This clone was counted at least ten times. The chain employs TRBV18 and TRBJ1-1; no reliable D call. The germline V and J ends were trimmed by 4 bases and 0 bases, with 12 bases remaining between them. CDR3 size: 15 residues. Germline lookup yields CDR1 KGHSH and CDR2 LQKENI. The CDR3 region is CASSLTPFLNTEAFF. The CDR3 nucleotides read TGTGCCAGCTCACTTACACCATTCCTGAACACTGAAGCTTTCTTT.

At least ten counts were recorded for this clone. The same CDR3 arises from other DNA sequences in this sample as well. The chain employs TRBV20-1 and TRBJ2-5; tentatively, D is TRBD2 (6 bases). The germline gives CDR1 DFQATT, CDR2 SNEGSKA (reference sequence). This CDR3 contains 13 residues. V was clipped by 2 bases and J by 5 bases, with 12 bases between them. DNA for the CDR3: TGCAGTGCTAGATTGGAGGGCCGGGAGACCCAGTACTTC. Translated, it gives CSARLEGRETQYF.

A word on this clone: A much larger clone sits a single nucleotide away, making a read error possible. The rearrangement joins TRBV11-3 to TRBJ1-4, with TRBD1 as a possible D gene (5 bases). Germline-derived CDR1 and CDR2 are SGHNT and YENEEA. V lost 7 bases, J lost 8 bases, and 20 bases lay in between. The length of the CDR3 is 15 residues. In DNA form, the CDR3 reads TGTGCCAGCATCCCACGGGGCCAGATGACCGAAAAACTGTTTTTT. Residues: CASIPRGQMTEKLFF.

This clone was picked up many times. The chain employs TRBV30 and TRBJ1-1; no definite D call. Trimming removed 0 bases at V and 7 bases at J, with 6 bases between. This CDR3 is built from 11 residues. CDR1 is GTSNPN, CDR2 SVGIG, per germline (reference sequence). CDR3 residues: CAWSVEVEAFF. CDR3 nucleotides: TGTGCCTGGAGTGTTGAGGTTGAAGCTTTCTTT.

Concerning this clone: The sample holds other DNA sequences that translate to the same CDR3. In DNA, the CDR3 is TGCAGCGTTGCGAAGACTAGTGGGAGCACAGATACGCAGTATTTT. It codes for CSVAKTSGSTDTQYF. This chain uses TRBV29-1 with TRBJ2-3, with D possibly TRBD2 on 6 matching bases. Germline CDR1 reads SQVTM; CDR2 reads ANQGSEA. The CDR3 extends over 15 amino acids. V was shortened by 4 bases and J by 0 bases, with 14 bases between the two germline ends.

In its sample, this clone was seen a few times. One base away lies a much larger clone, so this may be a sequencing read error. At the DNA level, this CDR3 is encoded by other sequences in the same sample as well. The V and J genes are TRBV6-2 or TRBV6-3 and TRBJ2-7; D may be TRBD1 (6 bases). V dropped 6 bases and J dropped 12 bases, with 21 bases sitting between them. The CDR3 contains 13 residues. The germline gives CDR1 MNHEY, CDR2 SVGEGT. The CDR3 DNA is TGTGCCAGCAGCTCAGGGGCCCCGCGGAGGCGGTACTTC. Translated: CASSSGAPRRRYF.

This clone was observed a handful of times. A much more abundant neighbour one base away suggests this may be a read error. This sequence joins TRBV2 and TRBJ1-5; TRBD1 agrees at 10 bases. The germline V gene encodes CDR1 SNHLY and CDR2 FYNNEI. This CDR3 comprises 15 residues. V was pared by 5 bases and J by 2 bases, with 3 bases of the junction left unmatched. CDR3 sequence: CASSPGTGGNQPQHF. CDR3 in DNA: TGTGCCAGCAGTCCCGGGACAGGGGGCAATCAGCCCCAGCATTTT.

This clone was picked up many times. The gene calls are TRBV6-1 and TRBJ1-1; no reliable D call. The length of the CDR3 is 14 residues. CDR1 is MNHNS, CDR2 SASEGT, per germline. V was clipped by 5 bases and J by 4 bases, with 14 bases between them. DNA of the CDR3: TGTGCCAGCAGTCAGGAGTTTAGGAGCACTGAAGCTTTCTTT. This sequence encodes CASSQEFRSTEAFF.

This clone was seen many times. The DNA for the CDR3 is TGTGCCAGCAGTGACCCAGGGAGGACTAGCACAGATACGCAGTATTTT. Protein sequence: CASSDPGRTSTDTQYF. V gene TRBV6-1 combines with J gene TRBJ2-3, with D possibly being TRBD2 (6 bases). V was clipped by 3 bases and J by 0 bases, with 13 bases between them. The CDR3 runs to 16 residues. Germline V gives CDR1 MNHNS, CDR2 SASEGT.

There are a few counts of this clone. It may be a read error: a sequence one base away is much more abundant. The chain uses TRBV9 and TRBJ2-3; TRBD1 agrees at 10 bases. Germline lookup yields CDR1 SGDLS and CDR2 YYNGEE. The CDR3 length is 16 residues. CDR3 loop: CASSGPGQGFTYTQYF. The CDR3 coding sequence is TGTGCCAGCAGCGGACCGGGACAGGGGTTCACATATACGCAGTATTTT.

V usage is TRBV5-1 and J usage is TRBJ2-5; TRBD1 agrees at 9 bases. Trimming removed 3 bases from V and 4 bases from J; junction bases left unmatched: 7. This CDR3 contains 15 residues. Germline V lookup: CDR1 SGHRS, CDR2 YFSETQ. Here the CDR3 reads CASSSLTGGLETQYF. The CDR3 nucleotides are TGCGCCAGCAGCTCCTTAACAGGGGGCCTAGAGACCCAGTACTTC.